Below, 28 T cell receptor beta chains from the same sample are listed, as sequenced in a study of pediatric ulcerative colitis (dated by TCRdb to 2018 to 2020). The method behind the library was the immunoSEQ multiplex PCR assay. Not all clones reach the TCRdb copy of this immuneACCESS table, which keeps in-frame sequences only. Checked studies attribute under half of the gap to unresolved V genes and leave the rest unexplained. The sample records 45,000 to 75,000 clones, about 89% of which are singletons. The ten largest clones represent approximately 1.5% of the sample. The sequencing sample was made of blood. Every receptor here comes from a boy aged 5 to 17 who was a control in a study of pediatric ulcerative colitis.

V gene TRBV27 combines with J gene TRBJ2-1; D may be TRBD1 (6 bases). This CDR3 is built from 13 residues. Germline CDR1 reads MNHEY; CDR2 reads SMNVEV (reference sequence). Between the trimmed V and J ends, which lost 4 bases and 7 bases, there was a span of 11 bases. CDR3 in DNA: TGTGCCAGCAGTTCGGACAGAAGAAATGAGCAGTTCTTC. Translation: CASSSDRRNEQFF.

This chain connects TRBV4-1 to TRBJ1-4; D is uncertain. This CDR3 spans 16 amino acids. Trimming shortened V by 3 bases and J by 8 bases, and 19 bases separated the two germline ends. CDR1 is MGHRA, CDR2 YSYEKL, per germline. Written as DNA, the CDR3 is TGCGCCAGCAGCCAGTTTAACAGTTTCTCCAAGGAAAAACTGTTTTTT. Translated, it gives CASSQFNSFSKEKLFF.

CDR3 sequence: CASSKSLMGGRSDYEQYF. CDR3 sequence (DNA): TGTGCCAGCAGCAAATCATTAATGGGGGGGAGATCCGACTACGAGCAGTACTTC. This chain joins TRBV21-1 and TRBJ2-7; the D call in the table, TRBD2, was not verified against the DNA. TRBV21-1 is listed as a pseudogene. The CDR3 has 18 residues.

This clone showed up just once. J is TRBJ1-6 and V is TRBV5-1; TRBD1 matches at 7 bases. Germline trimming cut 4 bases from V and 7 bases from J; bases unmatched to any gene: 8. The CDR3 loop spans 15 amino acids. CDR1 and CDR2 (germline): SGHRS, YFSETQ. The CDR3: CASSRDRQVNSPLHF. The CDR3 DNA reads as TGCGCCAGCAGCAGGGACAGACAAGTGAATTCACCCCTCCACTTT.

The V and J genes are TRBV5-6 and TRBJ2-2, with D maybe TRBD2 (6 bases). Trimming removed 4 bases at V and 2 bases at J, with 12 bases between. The CDR3 runs 15 residues. Germline assignment: CDR1 SGHDT and CDR2 YYEEEE. This CDR3 is CASSRVEGNTGELFF. The DNA of the CDR3 is TGTGCCAGCAGCCGGGTGGAGGGAAACACCGGGGAGCTGTTTTTT.

This chain links TRBV5-1 with TRBJ2-3, with 10 bases that match TRBD2. V lost 4 bases and J lost 3; bases outside the gene matches: 8. The CDR3 covers 16 residues. Germline-derived CDR1 and CDR2 are SGHRS and YFSETQ. DNA for the CDR3: TGCGCCAGCAGCGTCCCGGGACTAGCGATGACAGATACGCAGTATTTT. Translation gives CASSVPGLAMTDTQYF.

The V call is TRBV28, the J call TRBJ1-4, with TRBD1 as a possible D gene (5 bases). CDR1 MDHEN and CDR2 SYDVKM come from the germline V gene. There are 13 residues in the CDR3. The V end lost 3 bases, the J end lost 8 bases, and 10 bases lay between the germline ends. Here the CDR3 reads CASSLQGWEKLFF. DNA for the CDR3: TGTGCCAGCAGTTTGCAGGGTTGGGAAAAACTGTTTTTT. Supplemented by reference TRBV28 and TRBJ1-4, the full variable domain reads DVKVTQSSRYLVKRTGEKVFLECVQDMDHENMFWYRQDPGLGLRLIYFSYDVKMKEKGDIPEGYSVSREKKERFSLILESASTNQTSMYLCASSLQGWEKLFFGSGTQLSVL.

A single count supports this clone. The rearrangement joins TRBV28 to TRBJ1-1; no definite D call. This CDR3 has 16 amino acids. V was cut by 4 bases and J by 0 bases, with 15 bases left in between. The V gene's germline CDR1 is MDHEN and CDR2 SYDVKM. Here the CDR3 reads CASSSWGPPVNTEAFF. The CDR3 DNA reads TGTGCCAGCAGTTCATGGGGTCCCCCGGTGAACACTGAAGCTTTCTTT. The variable domain in full, completed from reference TRBV28 and TRBJ1-1, reads DVKVTQSSRYLVKRTGEKVFLECVQDMDHENMFWYRQDPGLGLRLIYFSYDVKMKEKGDIPEGYSVSREKKERFSLILESASTNQTSMYLCASSSWGPPVNTEAFFGQGTRLTVV.

This clone was counted a few times. The rearrangement joins TRBV7-6 to TRBJ1-1, with TRBD1 matching over 9 bases. The V gene's germline CDR1 is SGHVS and CDR2 FNYEAQ. Trimming cost V 2 bases and J 11 bases; bases outside gene matches: 6. There are 13 residues in the CDR3. CDR3 in DNA: TGTGCCAGCAGCTTAACCGGACAGGGGTATGCTTTCTTT. Its protein is CASSLTGQGYAFF.

The sample holds a few counts of this clone. This chain links TRBV30 with TRBJ1-5, with D unresolved. The V gene lost 0 bases and the J gene lost 2 bases, with 11 bases spanning the gap. The CDR3 is 15 amino acids. Germline V CDR1 and CDR2: GTSNPN, SVGIG (reference sequence). CDR3 nucleotides: TGTGCCTGGAGTGTCGATCGGAGGGGCAATCAGCCCCAGCATTTT. Its translation: CAWSVDRRGNQPQHF.

This chain joins TRBV6-4 and TRBJ2-5, with D perhaps TRBD1 (5 bases). The CDR3 has 14 amino acids. Germline V gene lookup returns CDR1 MRHNA and CDR2 SNTAGT. V lost 3 bases and J 5 bases, leaving 13 bases between the germline ends. CDR3 bases: TGTGCCAGCAGTGAAAGGGGCGGATGGGAGACCCAGTACTTC. It translates to CASSERGGWETQYF.

The rearrangement joins TRBV30 to TRBJ1-6; 7 positions agree with TRBD1. The CDR3 is 18 amino acids. Germline lookup yields CDR1 GTSNPN and CDR2 SVGIG (reference sequence). After removal of 2 bases from V and 0 bases from J, the junction contained 10 bases not matched to a gene. The CDR3 region has the DNA TGTGCCTGGAGTTCTCAGGGGGGGATGAGCTCCTATAATTCACCCCTCCACTTT. Protein sequence: CAWSSQGGMSSYNSPLHF. The entire variable domain, with the rest obtained from reference TRBV30 and TRBJ1-6, is as follows: SQTIHQWPATLVQPVGSPLSLECTVEGTSNPNLYWYRQAAGRGLQLLFYSVGIGQISSEVPQNLSASRPQDRQFILSSKKLLLSDSGFYLCAWSSQGGMSSYNSPLHFGNGTRLTVT.

The V gene is TRBV5-1, the J gene TRBJ2-5; D remains unclear. Germline V lookup: CDR1 SGHRS, CDR2 YFSETQ. V was pared by 2 bases and J by 4 bases, with 9 bases between. The CDR3 consists of 13 residues. The CDR3, as DNA: TGCGCCAGCAGCTTCCTTGGCGGAGAGACCCAGTACTTC. This encodes CASSFLGGETQYF.

This clone was observed a few times. This chain uses TRBV4-2 with TRBJ1-5; 10 positions match TRBD1. V lost 1 base, J lost 5 bases, and 5 bases stayed unmatched. Germline CDR1 and CDR2: LGHNA and YNFKEQ. This CDR3 spans 16 amino acids. The CDR3, as DNA: TGTGCCAGCAGCCAAGGACAGGGGGCGACGGATCAGCCCCAGCATTTT. Translating it yields CASSQGQGATDQPQHF.

This chain links TRBV12-5 with TRBJ2-5; D might be TRBD2 (5 bases). The germline CDR1 and CDR2 sequences are LGHNT and FRNRAP. The CDR3 is made up of 13 amino acids. The ends were cut back, 6 bases at V and 4 bases at J, with 12 bases in the middle. CDR3 region: CASGPPRGETQYF. CDR3 in DNA: TGTGCTAGTGGACCCCCTCGGGGAGAGACCCAGTACTTC.

This chain uses TRBV6-5 with TRBJ1-4; D gene unclear. CDR1 and CDR2 from the germline V gene are MNHEY and SVGAGI. The V end lost 6 bases, the J end lost 12 bases, and 17 bases lay between the germline ends. CDR3 length equals 13 residues. CDR3 sequence: CASRRRTKEELFF. CDR3 DNA sequence: TGTGCCAGCAGACGACGCACCAAAGAAGAACTGTTTTTT.

The J gene is TRBJ2-7, the V gene TRBV28; 7 bases fit TRBD1. V lost 6 bases and J lost 4; bases outside the gene matches: 9. Germline V lookup: CDR1 MDHEN, CDR2 SYDVKM. There are 14 residues in the CDR3. CDR3 DNA: TGTGCCAGCAGGCGAAGGACAGGACCGTACGAGCAGTACTTC. It translates to CASRRRTGPYEQYF.

The genes are TRBV4-2 and TRBJ1-1; D not resolved. Trimming removed 0 bases at V and 0 bases at J, with 8 bases between. The CDR3 has 15 residues. The germline gives CDR1 LGHNA, CDR2 YNFKEQ. CDR3 region: CASSQERKLNTEAFF. The CDR3 region has the DNA TGTGCCAGCAGCCAAGAGAGGAAGCTGAACACTGAAGCTTTCTTT.

This chain connects TRBV6-1 to TRBJ1-1; 7 bases line up with TRBD1. The trim removed 1 base at V and 5 bases at J, leaving 7 bases unmatched. This CDR3 has 15 amino acids. Germline-derived CDR1 and CDR2 are MNHNS and SASEGT. The CDR3 is CASSEVPGQWTEAFF. DNA of the CDR3: TGTGCCAGCAGTGAAGTCCCGGGACAGTGGACTGAAGCTTTCTTT.

The gene calls are TRBV21-1 and TRBJ1-4; the table's D gene call, TRBD1, was not cross checked with the DNA. TRBV21-1 is designated a pseudogene. The CDR3 extends over 18 amino acids. CDR3 sequence: CASSYRDSKTTEIEKLFF. CDR3 DNA: TGTGCCAGCAGCTACCGGGACAGCAAAACCACCGAAATCGAAAAACTGTTTTTT.

The chain uses TRBV19 and TRBJ2-1; 11 bases match TRBD1. After removal of 5 bases from V and 9 bases from J, the junction contained 21 bases not matched to a gene. This CDR3 has 19 residues. The V gene's germline CDR1 is LNHDA and CDR2 SQIVND (reference sequence). The CDR3 reads CASSLGTGGWLADRGEQFF. Written as DNA, the CDR3 is TGTGCCAGTAGTCTAGGGACAGGGGGTTGGCTAGCGGATCGGGGTGAGCAGTTCTTC.

For the CDR3, the DNA is TGTGCCAGCAGTGACGGACAGGGGAGTCAGCCCCAGCATTTT. Protein product: CASSDGQGSQPQHF. The rearrangement joins TRBV6-5 to TRBJ1-5; TRBD1 matches 9 bases. The V segment lost 5 bases and the J segment 6 bases; nucleotides outside the gene matches: 5. This CDR3 is 14 amino acids long. The germline CDR1 and CDR2 sequences are MNHEY and SVGAGI.

This clone appeared once. This chain connects TRBV7-8 to TRBJ2-5; 9 positions match TRBD1. With V trimmed by 4 bases and J by 5 bases, 8 bases remained unmatched. CDR1 and CDR2 (germline): SGHVS, FQNEAQ. The CDR3 sequence is 15 residues long. DNA for the CDR3: TGTGCCAGCAGCTCACAGGGACAGGGTTTTGAGACCCAGTACTTC. Translating it yields CASSSQGQGFETQYF. Full variable domain (rest looked up from reference TRBV7-8 and TRBJ2-5): GAGVSQSPRYKVAKRGQDVALRCDPISGHVSLFWYQQALGQGPEFLTYFQNEAQLDKSGLPSDRFFAERPEGSVSTLKIQRTQQEDSAVYLCASSSQGQGFETQYFGPGTRLLVL.

This chain links TRBV5-4 with TRBJ2-2, with 8 nucleotides matching TRBD2. This CDR3 is built from 17 residues. Per the germline V gene, CDR1 is SGHNT and CDR2 is YYREEE (reference sequence). Germline trimming cut 4 bases from V and 0 bases from J; bases unmatched to any gene: 8. This chain's CDR3 is CASSPIVAGSNTGELFF. In DNA, the CDR3 is TGTGCCAGCAGCCCTATAGTAGCGGGATCGAACACCGGGGAGCTGTTTTTT.

This rearrangement joins TRBV19 to TRBJ2-7; D uncertain. The V gene's germline CDR1 is LNHDA and CDR2 SQIVND (reference sequence). The CDR3 contains 11 residues. The V end was cut by 0 bases, the J end by 7 bases, with 4 bases between. The DNA of the CDR3 is TGTGCCAGTAGTATAGATCGGGAGCAGTACTTC. As protein: CASSIDREQYF.

This chain connects TRBV4-3 to TRBJ1-2, with D hard to call. The CDR3 is made up of 14 amino acids. V lost 4 bases and J 4 bases, leaving 13 bases between the germline ends. Germline CDR1 reads LGHNA; CDR2 reads YSLEER. CDR3 bases: TGCGCCAGCAGCCCAGCAATTTCTAGCTATGGCTACACCTTC. This sequence encodes CASSPAISSYGYTF.

The chain couples TRBV11-2 to TRBJ2-7; D not resolved. The CDR3 extends over 15 amino acids. V was cut by 2 bases and J by 1 base, with 12 bases left in between. From germline, CDR1 is SGHAT and CDR2 FQNNGV. CDR3 nucleotide sequence: TGTGCCAGCAGCTTATTCCTCAGCAGTTCCTACGAGCAGTACTTC. This gives the protein CASSLFLSSSYEQYF.

The genes are TRBV20-1 and TRBJ2-4, with no clear D. CDR1 is DFQATT and CDR2 is SNEGSKA in the germline V gene (reference sequence). V was cut by 1 base and J by 15 bases, with 13 bases left in between. The CDR3 extends over 11 amino acids. The CDR3 loop reads CSARGNSLLYF. The CDR3 DNA follows: TGCAGTGCTAGAGGGAACAGTTTGTTGTACTTC.